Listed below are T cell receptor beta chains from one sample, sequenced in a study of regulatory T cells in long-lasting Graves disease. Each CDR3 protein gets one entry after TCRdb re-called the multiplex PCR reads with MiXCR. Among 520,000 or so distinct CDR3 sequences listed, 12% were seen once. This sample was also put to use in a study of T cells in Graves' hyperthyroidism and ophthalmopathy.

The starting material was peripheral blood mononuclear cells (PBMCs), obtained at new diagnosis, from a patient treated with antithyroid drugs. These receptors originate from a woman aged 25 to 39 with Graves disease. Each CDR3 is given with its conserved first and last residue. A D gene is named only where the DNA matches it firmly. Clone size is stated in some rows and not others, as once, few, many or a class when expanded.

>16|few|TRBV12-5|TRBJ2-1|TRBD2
CASGSASGPSYNEQFF
TGTGCTAGTGGTTCGGCTAGCGGGCCCTCCTACAATGAGCAGTTCTTC
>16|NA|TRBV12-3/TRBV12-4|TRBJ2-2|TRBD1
CASSTRQGGDGGELFF
TGTGCCAGCAGCACTCGACAGGGGGGAGACGGCGGGGAGCTGTTTTTT
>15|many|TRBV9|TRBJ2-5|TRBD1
CASSVGDSWIETQYF
TGTGCCAGCAGCGTAGGGGACAGTTGGATCGAGACCCAGTACTTC
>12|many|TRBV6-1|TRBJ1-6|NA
CASRNYRVPLHF
TGTGCCAGCAGAAACTACAGGGTTCCCCTCCACTTT
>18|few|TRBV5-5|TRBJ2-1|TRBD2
CASDGLAGPSGLFNEQFF
TGTGCCAGCGACGGACTAGCGGGGCCTTCAGGTCTGTTTAATGAGCAGTTCTTC
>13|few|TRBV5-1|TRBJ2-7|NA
CASSVPGHYEQYF
TGCGCCAGCAGCGTTCCGGGGCACTACGAGCAGTACTTC
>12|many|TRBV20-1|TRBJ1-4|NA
CSAKRRNEKLFF
TGCAGTGCTAAAAGGAGGAATGAAAAACTGTTTTTT
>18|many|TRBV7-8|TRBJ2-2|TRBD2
CASSLALRLAGDTGELFF
TGTGCCAGCAGCTTAGCGCTGAGACTAGCGGGCGACACCGGGGAGCTGTTTTTT
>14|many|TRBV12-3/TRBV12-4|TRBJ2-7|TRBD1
CASSVDRARYEQYF
TGTGCCAGCAGCGTCGACAGGGCGCGGTACGAGCAGTACTTC
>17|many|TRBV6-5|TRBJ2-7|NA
CASSYSVLQGSSYEQYF
TGTGCCAGCAGTTACTCCGTACTTCAGGGGAGCTCCTACGAGCAGTACTTC
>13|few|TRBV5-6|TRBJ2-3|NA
CASSFSGDDTQYF
TGTGCCAGCAGCTTTTCCGGAGACGATACGCAGTATTTT
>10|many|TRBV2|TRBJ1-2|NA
CATYDYGYTF
TGTGCCACCTATGACTATGGCTACACCTTC
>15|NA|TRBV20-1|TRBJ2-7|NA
CSAVPPGDTTYEQYF
TGCAGTGCCGTACCCCCTGGGGACACTACCTACGAGCAGTACTTC
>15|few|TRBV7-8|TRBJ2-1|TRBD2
CASSLGLAGGFEQFF
TGTGCCAGCAGCTTAGGACTAGCGGGAGGGTTTGAGCAGTTCTTC
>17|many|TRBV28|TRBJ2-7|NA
CASSPTFGTPVSYEQYF
TGTGCCAGCAGCCCTACCTTCGGGACTCCAGTTTCCTACGAGCAGTACTTC
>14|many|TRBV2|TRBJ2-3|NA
CASSEGSRGDTQYF
TGTGCCAGCAGTGAGGGGAGTCGGGGAGATACGCAGTATTTT